Sequencing of this T cell receptor (beta chain) was carried out in a study of CD8 T cells in ankylosing spondylitis. Study-wide points: Certain motif variants had earlier appeared in reactive arthritis synovial fluid and blood. Disease-linked clones were reportedly significantly enriched in matched ankylosing spondylitis synovial fluid.

The TCR beta libraries were generated through quantitative 5'-RACE incorporating molecular barcodes. MiXCR was run by TCRdb on the 5' RACE reads, yielding one entry per CDR3 protein. The table shows 150,000 to 200,000 distinct CDR3 sequences, with around 32% occurring only once. As for this clonotype: Its antigen remains unidentified.

In germline, CDR1 is SGHRS, CDR2 YFSETQ. The trim removed 0 bases at V and 3 bases at J, leaving 3 bases unmatched. The CDR3 totals 15 residues. The clonotype was recovered from a male donor with ankylosing spondylitis. The rearrangement uses TRBV5-1 and TRBJ2-1; 7 bases line up with TRBD1. Sequenced material: synovial fluid, either unsorted or a sorted T cell fraction (not recorded which). CDR3 loop: CASSLVGTVYNEQFF. CDR3 coding DNA: TGCGCCAGCAGCTTGGTTGGGACAGTCTACAATGAGCAGTTCTTC. The variable domain in full, with the rest retrieved from reference TRBV5-1 and TRBJ2-1, is KAGVTQTPRYLIKTRGQQVTLSCSPISGHRSVSWYQQTPGQGLQFLFEYFSETQRNKGNFPGRFSGRQFSNSRSEMNVSTLELGDSALYLCASSLVGTVYNEQFFGPGTRLTVL.